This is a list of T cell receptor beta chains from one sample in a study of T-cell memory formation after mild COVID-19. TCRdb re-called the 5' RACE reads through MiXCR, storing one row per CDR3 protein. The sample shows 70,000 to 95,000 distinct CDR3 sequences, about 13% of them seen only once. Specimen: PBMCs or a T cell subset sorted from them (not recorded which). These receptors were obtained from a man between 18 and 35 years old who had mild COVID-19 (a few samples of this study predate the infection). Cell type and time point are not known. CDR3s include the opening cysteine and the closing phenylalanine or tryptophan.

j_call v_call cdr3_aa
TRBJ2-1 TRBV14 CASSQVGGPGNEQFF
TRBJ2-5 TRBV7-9 CASSHRGARETQYF
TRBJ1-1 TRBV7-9 CASSLVGRGRTEAFF
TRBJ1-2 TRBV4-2 CASSQALGGSYGYTF
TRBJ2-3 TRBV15 CATSRDIRSTDTQYF
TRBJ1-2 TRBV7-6 CASSLEEGWYGYTF
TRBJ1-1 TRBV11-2 CASSLAGILNTEAFF
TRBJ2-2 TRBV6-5 CASVEGNTGELFF
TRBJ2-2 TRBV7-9 CASTHRETGELFF
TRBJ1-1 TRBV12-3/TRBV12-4 CASSTSTGGTEAFF
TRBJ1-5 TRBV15 CATSRDRGLGGNQPQHF
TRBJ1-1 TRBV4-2 CASTRTGGITEAFF
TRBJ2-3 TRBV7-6 CASSLVGGGASDTQYF
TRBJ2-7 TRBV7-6 CASSPPGAGGTYEQYF
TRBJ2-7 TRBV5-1 CASSLDPRPYYEQYF
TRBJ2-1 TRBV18 CASSPYRDRVRNEQFF
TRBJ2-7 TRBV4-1 CASSQDSDGYYEQYF
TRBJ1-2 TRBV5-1 CASSSLTGPLYGYTF
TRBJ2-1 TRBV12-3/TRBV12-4 CASTGTPNEQFF
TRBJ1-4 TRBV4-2 CASSQELGASEKLFF
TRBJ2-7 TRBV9 CASSVGGLSYEQYF
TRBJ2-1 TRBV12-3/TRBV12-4 CASSRGLGGNEQFF
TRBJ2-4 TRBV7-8 CASSLGWAKNIQYF
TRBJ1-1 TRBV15 CATAPRLWGNTEAFF
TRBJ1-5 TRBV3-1 CASSPAGSNQPQHF
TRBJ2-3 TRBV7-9 CASNGDTQYF
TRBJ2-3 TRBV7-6 CASSLSASLGGDTQYF
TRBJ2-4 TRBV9 CASSVEGTKNIQYF
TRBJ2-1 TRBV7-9 CASSPGQSIYNEQFF
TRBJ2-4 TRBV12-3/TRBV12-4 CASSPTANIQYF
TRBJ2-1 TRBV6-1 CASSVTGNNEQFF
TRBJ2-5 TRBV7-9 CASSGLRGETQYF
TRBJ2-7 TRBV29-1 CSVQKGTYEQYF
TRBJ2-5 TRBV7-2 CASRIEETQYF
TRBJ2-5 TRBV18 CASSWTGDETQYF
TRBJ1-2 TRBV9 CASSPGGRGGDGYTF
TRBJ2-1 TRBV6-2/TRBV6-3 CASSYGDNEQFF
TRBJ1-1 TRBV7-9 CASSLRVPEAFF
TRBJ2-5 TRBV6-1 CASSEAQRGGHETQYF
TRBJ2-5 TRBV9 CASSVGGADETQYF
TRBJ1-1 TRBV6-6 CASSYSREENTEAFF
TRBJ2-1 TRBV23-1 CASSHESSGGNEQFF
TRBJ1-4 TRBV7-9 CASSLAATSNEKLFF
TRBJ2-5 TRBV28 CASAGQGGSETQYF
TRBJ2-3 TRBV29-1 CSVEQGAADTQYF
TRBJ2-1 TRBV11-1 CASSPVPGVSSYNEQFF
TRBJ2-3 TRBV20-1 CSAREADGGPTLITDTQYF
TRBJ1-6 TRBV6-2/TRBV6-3 CASGRSPLHF
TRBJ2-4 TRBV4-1 CASGLGTGKNIQYF
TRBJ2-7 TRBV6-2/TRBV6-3 CASSYSTAYEQYF
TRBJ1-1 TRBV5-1 CASSLLGRNTEAFF
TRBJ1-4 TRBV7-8 CASSVGTGATNEKLFF